This T cell receptor beta chain came from a study of blood T cells in healthy people across ages. Notes on the study in general: Estimated diversity, derived from one million T cells, was regarded as an underestimate.

V was pared by 2 bases and J by 0 bases, with 11 bases between. The CDR3 is 15 residues long. Germline V lookup: CDR1 SGHTA, CDR2 FQGNSA. Turning to this clonotype: Its cognate antigen is unknown.

The authors ran a second PCR of roughly 6 to 12 cycles using a sample-barcoded 5' primer and a J-beta primer mix. TCRdb reprocessed the 5' RACE reads with MiXCR, giving one entry per CDR3 protein. The sample contains roughly 1 million distinct CDR3 sequences, around 27% of which appear only once. This same sample was also part of a study on T cells of mothers and their children. Per that study: Each donor was one of three healthy Caucasian mothers or one of their six children.

The specimen sequenced was blood. The rearrangement links TRBV7-2 to TRBJ2-7; no definite D call. This clonotype was sampled from a girl aged 2-10 years in good health. The CDR3 spells CASSLYPGTSYEQYF. The CDR3, as DNA: TGTGCCAGCAGCTTATACCCCGGAACCTCCTACGAGCAGTACTTC.